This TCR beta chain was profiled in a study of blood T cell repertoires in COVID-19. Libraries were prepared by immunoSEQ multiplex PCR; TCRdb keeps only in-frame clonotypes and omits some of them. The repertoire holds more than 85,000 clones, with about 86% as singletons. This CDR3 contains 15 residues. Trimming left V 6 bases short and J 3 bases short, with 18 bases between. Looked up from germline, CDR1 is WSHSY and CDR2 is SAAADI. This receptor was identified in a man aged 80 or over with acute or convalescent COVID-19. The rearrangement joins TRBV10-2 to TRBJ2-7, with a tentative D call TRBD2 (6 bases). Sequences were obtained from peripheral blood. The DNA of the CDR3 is TGCGCCAGCAGAGTGAGAGGCGGGACTTTCTACGAGCAGTACTTC. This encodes CASRVRGGTFYEQYF.